One and the same sample provided the 9 T cell receptor beta chains below, sequenced in a study of T cells in Graves' hyperthyroidism and ophthalmopathy. Using RNA transcripts as the source, TCR beta CDR3 regions were amplified. The primer set for the first-round RT-PCR of the TCR CDR3 was HTBI. One entry per CDR3 protein results from TCRdb running MiXCR on the multiplex PCR reads. The data hold around 450,000 distinct CDR3 sequences, with about an eighth observed a single time. Material for sequencing was blood. These receptors all come from a young woman with Graves' hyperthyroidism.

This clonotype was seen many times. This chain uses TRBV20-1 with TRBJ2-1, with TRBD2 matching over 14 bases. The V segment lost 3 bases and the J segment 12 bases; nucleotides outside the gene matches: 13. The CDR3 covers 16 residues. CDR1 is DFQATT and CDR2 is SNEGSKA in the germline V gene (reference sequence). In DNA, the CDR3 is TGCAGTGCTAGCCCCAACGTGGGACTAGCGGGAGCTTTGCAGTTCTTC. It specifies CSASPNVGLAGALQFF.

V and J are TRBV6-1 and TRBJ2-1, with D unresolved. V was pared by 4 bases and J by 5 bases, with 6 bases between. This CDR3 contains 12 residues. Germline-derived CDR1 and CDR2 are MNHNS and SASEGT. The CDR3 DNA reads TGTGCCAGCAGTGCGACGGACAATGAGCAGTTCTTC. Its translation is CASSATDNEQFF.

This clonotype was recorded many times. The CDR3 DNA reads TGCAGCGTGTTGACTAGCGGGAGGGACGAGCAGTACTTC. Translated: CSVLTSGRDEQYF. This chain joins TRBV29-1 and TRBJ2-7, with 14 bases aligning to TRBD2. CDR1 SQVTM and CDR2 ANQGSEA come from the germline V gene. CDR3 length: 13 amino acids. V shed 6 bases, J shed 5 bases, and the junction held 3 bases outside the gene matches.

The table lists this clonotype with many counts. The J gene is TRBJ2-5, the V gene TRBV5-5; 11 bases match TRBD2. The junction had 9 bases not matched to a gene; V was cut back by 4 bases and J by 4 bases. The CDR3 has 16 amino acids. CDR1 is SGHKS and CDR2 is YYEKEE in the germline V gene (reference sequence). Here the CDR3 reads CASSPLLGLAGETQYF. The CDR3 DNA reads TGTGCCAGCAGCCCATTACTCGGACTAGCGGGAGAGACCCAGTACTTC.

This chain uses TRBV14 with TRBJ1-6; D remains unclear. The CDR3 has 15 amino acids. The V gene lost 1 base and the J gene lost 6 bases, with 10 bases spanning the gap. Looked up from germline, CDR1 is SGHDN and CDR2 is FVKESK. The chain's CDR3 is CASSQATVFNSPLHF. The CDR3 DNA reads TGTGCCAGCAGCCAAGCAACAGTCTTTAATTCACCCCTCCACTTT.

This clonotype was recorded at least ten times. The chain joins TRBV20-1 to TRBJ2-1; a weak D match, TRBD2 (6 bases). This CDR3 region has 16 residues. Germline V gene data show CDR1 as DFQATT and CDR2 as SNEGSKA (reference sequence). V was cut by 0 bases and J by 5 bases, with 17 bases left in between. CDR3 DNA sequence: TGCAGTGCTAGAGAGGTTAGCGGCAGAGTCCACAATGAGCAGTTCTTC. The encoded protein is CSAREVSGRVHNEQFF.

The chain links TRBV6-1 to TRBJ2-1, with 9 nucleotides matching TRBD2. CDR1 MNHNS and CDR2 SASEGT come from the germline V gene. The CDR3 consists of 19 residues. V lost 6 bases to trimming and J lost 0 bases; unmatched junction nucleotides: 15. CDR3 in DNA: TGTGCCAGCAGCTTGGGAGCGGGAGGCGATACAAGCTCCTACAATGAGCAGTTCTTC. Encoded protein: CASSLGAGGDTSSYNEQFF.

The CDR3 coding sequence is TGTGCCAGCACCTCGGTGGGCAGGGGGCGCGGGGCTATTCTCTACGAGCAGTACTTC. This sequence encodes CASTSVGRGRGAILYEQYF. The chain joins TRBV28 to TRBJ2-7; TRBD1 matches 8 bases. Germline CDR1 and CDR2: MDHEN and SYDVKM. This CDR3 comprises 19 residues. With 7 bases clipped from V and 3 bases from J, the junction kept 23 bases outside the gene matches.

This chain joins TRBV3-1 and TRBJ2-7; 7 bases are a match to TRBD1. This CDR3 has 13 amino acids. V lost 6 bases, J lost 2 bases, and 4 bases stayed unmatched. Germline V gene lookup returns CDR1 LGHDT and CDR2 YNNKEL (reference sequence). CDR3 sequence: CASRFGTAYEQYF. CDR3 bases: TGTGCCAGCAGGTTTGGGACAGCCTACGAGCAGTACTTC.